This record looks at one T cell receptor (beta chain) sequence and its context. Its antigen is not identified. These data belong to a study of T cell responses to AZD1222 COVID-19 vaccine. Study findings and constraints: Reportedly, nearly half the spike-specific TCRs target unmutated variant regions.

Clones were sequenced by immunoSEQ multiplex PCR, and TCRdb holds only the in-frame ones, with some missing. The sample carries some 120,000 clones, about 87% recorded once. V shed 6 bases, J shed 9 bases, and the junction held 11 bases outside the gene matches. This CDR3 spans 15 amino acids. Per germline, CDR1 SNHLY and CDR2 FYNNEI. V and J are TRBV2 and TRBJ2-4; TRBD2 matches 10 bases. The TCR was taken from an adult in good health. The sample in question was peripheral blood, obtained on day 0 of AZD1222 vaccination. In DNA, the CDR3 is TGTGCCAGCAGCGAGCTAGCGGGAGACGTCGGCATTCAGTACTTC. It is translated as CASSELAGDVGIQYF.